These 26 T cell receptor beta chains were sequenced from one sample in a study of Graves' ophthalmopathy and Graves' hyperthyroidism. The TCR beta CDR3 regions underwent amplification from RNA transcripts. After a first-round RT-PCR with HTBI primers, a second-round multiplex PCR was run. TCRdb re-called the multiplex PCR reads with MiXCR, one entry per CDR3 protein. The sample contains tens of thousands of distinct CDR3 sequences, approximately 52% of which appear only once. Sequenced: peripheral blood. Receptors were obtained from an adult man with Graves' ophthalmopathy.

CDR3 in DNA: TGTGCCAGCAGCCGTGAACGAACCGGGGAGCTGTTTTTT. Translating gives CASSRERTGELFF. The chain links TRBV11-2 to TRBJ2-2; D gene uncertain. There are 13 residues in the CDR3. With 5 bases removed from V and 5 bases from J, the gap between germline ends came to 9 bases. The germline V gene encodes CDR1 SGHAT and CDR2 FQNNGV.

This clonotype was counted at least ten times. V gene TRBV19 combines with J gene TRBJ1-5; D is perhaps TRBD1 (5 bases). The CDR3 runs to 20 residues. V was clipped by 4 bases and J by 0 bases, with 25 bases between them. Looked up from germline, CDR1 is LNHDA and CDR2 is SQIVND (reference sequence). CDR3 in amino acids: CASSSPSHGDPAYSNQPQHF. The CDR3 bases are TGTGCCAGTAGTAGTCCCTCGCACGGGGACCCCGCTTATAGCAATCAGCCCCAGCATTTT. Full variable domain (outside the CDR3, taken from reference TRBV19 and TRBJ1-5): DGGITQSPKYLFRKEGQNVTLSCEQNLNHDAMYWYRQDPGQGLRLIYYSQIVNDFQKGDIAEGYSVSREKKESFPLTVTSAQKNPTAFYLCASSSPSHGDPAYSNQPQHFGDGTRLSIL.

V is TRBV7-9 and J is TRBJ2-7, with 10 bases matching TRBD2. This CDR3 comprises 13 residues. V lost 6 bases and J lost 3; bases outside the gene matches: 2. Germline loops: CDR1 SEHNR, CDR2 FQNEAQ (reference sequence). CDR3 DNA: TGTGCCAGCAGTCGGACTAGCGGCTACGAGCAGTACTTC. Its translation is CASSRTSGYEQYF.

V usage is TRBV19 and J usage is TRBJ1-2; no reliable D call. Germline CDR1 reads LNHDA; CDR2 reads SQIVND (reference sequence). V was pared by 5 bases and J by 4 bases, with 8 bases between. This CDR3 contains 12 residues. This CDR3 reads CASSRPFYGYTF. CDR3 nucleotides: TGTGCCAGTAGTCGTCCGTTCTATGGCTACACCTTC.

This clonotype was recorded many times. V is TRBV7-3 and J is TRBJ2-2; 15 bases match TRBD2. Germline CDR1 SGHTA, CDR2 FQGTGA. V dropped 5 bases and J dropped 2; count of bases not matched to a gene: 6. CDR3 length: 18 amino acids. CDR3 bases: TGTGCCAGCAGCCGGGGACTAGCGGGAGGACCAAACACCGGGGAGCTGTTTTTT. Protein product: CASSRGLAGGPNTGELFF.

This rearrangement joins TRBV7-2 to TRBJ1-2; possible D gene TRBD1, 6 bases. This CDR3 region has 13 residues. The V end was cut by 2 bases, the J end by 12 bases, with 16 bases between. CDR1 and CDR2 (germline): SGHTA, FQGNSA. This CDR3 is CASSLPRGSGNTF. The CDR3 coding sequence is TGTGCCAGCAGCTTACCCAGGGGCTCTGGAAACACCTTC.

This sequence joins TRBV15 and TRBJ2-1; 11 nucleotides align to TRBD2. This CDR3 region has 15 residues. V lost 2 bases, J lost 6 bases, and 3 bases stayed unmatched. The germline V gene encodes CDR1 LNHNV and CDR2 YYDKDF (reference sequence). This CDR3 is CATSRLSGGANEQFF. CDR3 nucleotides: TGTGCCACCAGCAGACTTAGCGGGGGGGCCAATGAGCAGTTCTTC.

This clonotype has only one observation. The V call is TRBV7-2, the J call TRBJ2-2; D might be TRBD1 or TRBD2, each matching 6 bases. The V and J ends lost 1 base and 8 bases respectively, with 11 bases between them. The CDR3 length is 14 residues. Germline CDR1 is SGHTA and CDR2 is FQGNSA. CDR3 sequence: CASSLVGGTGELFF. The CDR3 DNA reads TGTGCCAGCAGCTTAGTAGGCGGGACAGGGGAGCTGTTTTTT.

The CDR3 nucleotides read TGCAGTGCTGTTGCCGGGACAGGGACCTACGAGCAGTACTTC. Translated: CSAVAGTGTYEQYF. The rearrangement joins TRBV20-1 to TRBJ2-7; 9 positions match TRBD1. The V gene's germline CDR1 is DFQATT and CDR2 SNEGSKA (reference sequence). The junction had 7 bases not matched to a gene; V was cut back by 5 bases and J by 2 bases. The CDR3 is 14 residues long.

This clonotype was seen repeatedly, ten times or more. V usage is TRBV5-1 and J usage is TRBJ2-5; TRBD2 aligns across 9 bases. The CDR3 sequence is 17 residues long. CDR1 is SGHRS and CDR2 is YFSETQ in the germline V gene. The V segment lost 0 bases and the J segment 5 bases; nucleotides outside the gene matches: 11. In DNA, the CDR3 is TGCGCCAGCAGCTTGGGGACCGGGACTAGCTTAGGGGAGACCCAGTACTTC. Its protein is CASSLGTGTSLGETQYF.

The chain uses TRBV20-1 and TRBJ1-5; 7 bases line up with TRBD1. The junction had 11 bases not matched to a gene; V was cut back by 4 bases and J by 2 bases. CDR1 and CDR2 from the germline V gene are DFQATT and SNEGSKA (reference sequence). This CDR3 has 16 amino acids. CDR3 sequence reads: CSAKGQEGSRNQPQHF. CDR3 bases: TGCAGTGCTAAAGGACAGGAGGGGAGTCGCAATCAGCCCCAGCATTTT.

This clonotype was counted a few times. V gene TRBV9 combines with J gene TRBJ2-7; the match to TRBD1 covers 8 bases. This CDR3 is 13 amino acids long. With 7 bases clipped from V and 3 bases from J, the junction kept 6 bases outside the gene matches. Germline loops: CDR1 SGDLS, CDR2 YYNGEE. CDR3 loop: CASAGQGGYEQYF. In DNA form, the CDR3 reads TGTGCCAGCGCCGGACAGGGAGGCTACGAGCAGTACTTC.

The chain is built from TRBV10-1 and TRBJ1-1; D is unclear. V gave up 4 bases and J gave up 1 base, with 16 bases separating them. In germline, CDR1 is WNHNN, CDR2 SYGVQD (reference sequence). The CDR3 is 16 residues long. The CDR3 region is CASSGSASGRNTEAFF. The DNA of the CDR3 is TGCGCCAGCAGTGGTTCGGCTAGCGGGAGGAACACTGAAGCTTTCTTT.

This clonotype was observed many times. This rearrangement joins TRBV6-5 to TRBJ1-3; no clear D gene. Germline CDR1 MNHEY, CDR2 SVGAGI. V lost 7 bases to trimming and J lost 3 bases, with 7 bases between them. The CDR3 has 12 amino acids. In DNA, the CDR3 is TGTGCCAGCACTACTGTTGGAAACACCATATATTTT. Its translation: CASTTVGNTIYF.

Regarding this clonotype: One end of the junction varies from germline; a read error may be responsible. The V call is TRBV7-9, the J call TRBJ1-1, with D perhaps matching TRBD1 (6 bases). Germline V lookup: CDR1 SEHNR, CDR2 FQNEAQ (reference sequence). The CDR3 contains 14 residues. The CDR3 protein is CASSRTGIETEAFF. The CDR3 DNA follows: TGTGCTAGCAGCCGAACAGGGATTGAGACTGAAGCTTTCTTT.

The chain has TRBV20-1 and TRBJ2-1; 11 nucleotides align to TRBD2. Unmatched junction bases numbered 9, after V lost 4 bases and J lost 7 bases. This CDR3 spans 15 amino acids. Germline assignment: CDR1 DFQATT and CDR2 SNEGSKA (reference sequence). CDR3 amino acids: CSANPGTSGRNEQFF. CDR3 in DNA: TGCAGTGCTAACCCCGGGACTAGCGGAAGGAATGAGCAGTTCTTC.

The table lists this clonotype with many counts. The chain employs TRBV3-1 and TRBJ2-1, with D perhaps assigned TRBD1 or TRBD2 (5 bases each). V lost 5 bases and J 9 bases, leaving 11 bases between the germline ends. The CDR3 totals 12 residues. In germline, CDR1 is LGHDT, CDR2 YNNKEL (reference sequence). For the CDR3, the DNA is TGTGCCAGCAGCTTAGCCGGGACTGAGCAGTTCTTC. This sequence encodes CASSLAGTEQFF.

The J gene is TRBJ2-7, the V gene TRBV12-3 or TRBV12-4; the D is unclear. V lost 4 bases and J lost 2, with 9 bases in between. CDR3 length: 13 amino acids. As DNA, the CDR3 is TGTGCCAGCAGTTCGCTCAGTCCCTACGAGCAGTACTTC. Translating gives CASSSLSPYEQYF.

V gene TRBV20-1 combines with J gene TRBJ1-4; weak D call: TRBD1 (5 bases). With 5 bases removed from V and 6 bases from J, the gap between germline ends came to 10 bases. Looked up from germline, CDR1 is DFQATT and CDR2 is SNEGSKA (reference sequence). The CDR3 runs to 12 residues. DNA of the CDR3: TGCAGTGCTGGGGGGACTTATGAAAAACTGTTTTTT. Its translation: CSAGGTYEKLFF.

The gene calls are TRBV12-3 or TRBV12-4 and TRBJ2-1, with TRBD1 matching 10 bases. The CDR3 runs to 16 residues. J was trimmed by 9 bases and V by 8 bases; bases with no gene match: 16. The CDR3 loop reads CASVRQGAERLGEQFF. The CDR3 coding sequence is TGTGCCAGCGTTCGACAGGGGGCGGAAAGATTGGGTGAGCAGTTCTTC.

There are many counts of this clonotype. A much larger clone differs by one base, so this may be a read error. The chain joins TRBV12-3 or TRBV12-4 to TRBJ1-2, with a tentative D call TRBD1 (5 bases). V gave up 4 bases and J gave up 6 bases, with 15 bases separating them. The CDR3 is 14 residues long. This chain's CDR3 is CASSSGTVVHGYTF. The CDR3 DNA follows: TGTGCCAGCAGTTCCGGGACGGTCGTTCATGGCTACACCTTC.

There are many counts of this clonotype. This chain connects TRBV20-1 to TRBJ2-5, with no clear D. V gave up 5 bases and J gave up 3 bases, with 7 bases separating them. Germline V gene sequence: CDR1 DFQATT, CDR2 SNEGSKA (reference sequence). The CDR3 runs to 11 residues. CDR3 DNA sequence: TGCAGTGCTTCTAAGGAAGAGACCCAGTACTTC. Translated, it gives CSASKEETQYF.

CDR3 in DNA: TGTGCCAGTAAGGTCACAGCGGGAGGGTCAGAGACCCAGTACTTC. This encodes CASKVTAGGSETQYF. The chain carries TRBV19 and TRBJ2-5; 10 nucleotides align to TRBD2. V lost 7 bases to trimming and J lost 4 bases; unmatched junction nucleotides: 9. This CDR3 spans 15 amino acids. Germline CDR1 is LNHDA and CDR2 is SQIVND (reference sequence).

This clonotype was counted many times. The CDR3 nucleotides are TGCAGTGCGCCGAGGGCCGGTTCCGAGGATGAGCAGTTCTTC. This translates into CSAPRAGSEDEQFF. The V and J genes are TRBV20-1 and TRBJ2-1; maybe TRBD2 (5 bases). Germline-derived CDR1 and CDR2 are DFQATT and SNEGSKA (reference sequence). The V gene lost 6 bases and the J gene lost 8 bases, with 20 bases spanning the gap. CDR3 size: 14 residues.

This clonotype occurred many times. The chain is built from TRBV5-1 and TRBJ2-3; 9 nucleotides line up with TRBD1. The germline gives CDR1 SGHRS, CDR2 YFSETQ. There are 17 residues in the CDR3. With V trimmed by 0 bases and J by 3 bases, 8 bases remained unmatched. In nucleotides, the CDR3 is TGCGCCAGCAGCTTGGGGCCTAGACAGGGGGGGACAGATACGCAGTATTTT. This codes for CASSLGPRQGGTDTQYF.

This clonotype came up many times. V usage is TRBV20-1 and J usage is TRBJ1-1; 7 bases fit TRBD1. The CDR3 runs to 15 residues. With V trimmed by 3 bases and J by 5 bases, 12 bases remained unmatched. Germline CDR1 reads DFQATT; CDR2 reads SNEGSKA (reference sequence). The CDR3 region is CSARIQGRGRTEAFF. As DNA, the CDR3 is TGCAGTGCTAGGATACAGGGGCGGGGGCGGACTGAAGCTTTCTTT.